This T cell receptor (beta chain) is drawn from a study of T cells in Graves' hyperthyroidism and ophthalmopathy. Study results and caveats: Ophthalmopathy was predicted by the model a median of around 5.9 months ahead of onset. Blood also carried most thyroid clonotypes expanded above 0.001.

The CDR3 loop spans 12 amino acids. Germline V gives CDR1 MDHEN, CDR2 SYDVKM. Details on this clonotype: Its antigen is still unknown.

The source material, RNA transcripts, was used to amplify TCR beta CDR3 regions. A set of HTBI primers served as the primers for a first-round RT-PCR of the TCR CDR3. TCRdb processed the multiplex PCR reads anew with MiXCR; each CDR3 protein has one entry. The sample contains a few hundred thousand distinct CDR3 sequences, 15% to 20% of which appear only once. The V call is TRBV28, the J call TRBJ1-1; 7 nucleotides match TRBD1. Input material: blood. The source is a woman between 40 and 55 years old with Graves' ophthalmopathy. As DNA, the CDR3 is TGTGCTTGCAAGCACAGGGGCACTGAAGCTTTCTTT. Its protein is CACKHRGTEAFF.